This is a list of T cell receptor beta chains from one sample in a study of blood T cell repertoires in COVID-19. Assay used: immunoSEQ multiplex PCR; TCRdb lists only in-frame clones, some missing. The repertoire includes 250,000 to 400,000 clones, roughly 90% of them detected once, and 2.9% sits in the top ten. The sample comprised peripheral blood. The receptors originated from a woman aged 25 to 39 with COVID-19, enrolled during active disease. Both conserved end residues are part of each CDR3. The order of the fields is clone size, D gene, J gene, V gene, CDR3 protein, CDR3 DNA. The D gene is left open where the match is weak. Clone size is given for some rows only: seen once, a few or many times, or a class if the clone is expanded.

>NA|TRBD1|TRBJ1-3|TRBV30
CAWRIRTGLGTGNTIYF
TGTGCCTGGAGGATCCGGACAGGACTGGGGACTGGAAACACCATATATTTT
>once|TRBD2|TRBJ2-1|TRBV6-5
CASRLGGDYNEQFF
TGTGCCAGCAGACTCGGGGGGGACTACAATGAGCAGTTCTTC
>few|TRBD1|TRBJ1-2|TRBV27
CASSKDRDMGYTF
TGTGCCAGCAGTAAGGACAGGGATATGGGCTACACCTTC
>NA|NA|TRBJ1-2|TRBV18
CASSPSSGTYNYGYTF
TGTGCCAGCTCACCATCATCCGGGACATATAACTATGGCTACACCTTC
>NA|TRBD1|TRBJ1-4|TRBV7-3
CASSPTGSEKLFF
TGTGCCAGCAGCCCGACAGGGAGTGAAAAACTGTTTTTT
>NA|TRBD2|TRBJ2-7|TRBV29-1
CSVRTDLAGVTTNAYEQYF
TGCAGCGTAAGGACTGATCTAGCGGGCGTAACCACTAACGCCTACGAGCAGTACTTC
>NA|TRBD1|TRBJ1-1|TRBV29-1
CSVMGQTNTEAFF
TGCAGCGTCATGGGACAGACGAACACTGAAGCTTTCTTT
>NA|NA|TRBJ1-4|TRBV6-5
CASRQDKEKLFF
TGTGCCAGCAGGCAGGATAAGGAAAAACTGTTTTTT
>NA|NA|TRBJ1-1|TRBV5-1
CASSLRVEGNTEAFF
TGCGCCAGCAGCTTGCGGGTGGAAGGGAACACTGAAGCTTTCTTT
>NA|TRBD2|TRBJ2-7|TRBV18
CASSPSTSGRGEQYF
TGTGCCAGCTCACCATCAACTAGCGGGAGAGGCGAGCAGTACTTC
>NA|TRBD2|TRBJ2-1|TRBV29-1
CSVEDPERESYNEQFF
TGCAGCGTTGAAGATCCGGAGCGGGAGTCCTACAATGAGCAGTTCTTC
>NA|TRBD2|TRBJ2-1|TRBV7-9
CASSLTGGGANEQFF
TGTGCCAGCAGCTTGACGGGAGGAGGGGCTAATGAGCAGTTCTTC
>NA|NA|TRBJ1-4|TRBV19
CASANEKLFF
TGTGCCAGTGCGAATGAAAAACTGTTTTTT
>NA|NA|TRBJ1-1|TRBV18
CASPPPEKNTEAFF
TGTGCCAGCCCACCACCAGAGAAGAACACTGAAGCTTTCTTT
>NA|NA|TRBJ2-3|TRBV7-3
CASSLYGTSTDTQYF
TGTGCCAGCAGCCTTTACGGGACTAGCACAGATACGCAGTATTTT
>NA|TRBD1|TRBJ1-4|TRBV5-1
CASSIGQALMSELFF
TGCGCCAGCAGCATAGGACAGGCCTTAATGTCGGAACTGTTTTTT
>NA|NA|TRBJ2-3|TRBV11-2
CASSYGQPSTDTQYF
TGTGCCAGCAGCTACGGACAGCCCTCCACAGATACGCAGTATTTT
>NA|TRBD2|TRBJ2-1|TRBV19
CASRDPGLVNEQFF
TGTGCCAGTAGAGACCCGGGACTAGTAAATGAGCAGTTCTTC
>once|TRBD1|TRBJ1-2|TRBV7-8
CASSLGGTVYGYTF
TGTGCCAGCAGCTTAGGGGGGACAGTCTATGGCTACACCTTC
>NA|TRBD2|TRBJ2-7|TRBV20-1
CSASTGLGYEQYF
TGCAGTGCTAGTACCGGACTAGGCTACGAGCAGTACTTC
>once|NA|TRBJ1-5|TRBV6-5
CASRAGNPNQPQHF
TGTGCCAGCAGGGCGGGGAATCCAAATCAGCCCCAGCATTTT
>NA|TRBD2|TRBJ2-7|TRBV28
CASSSPTSSGRAWDEQYF
TGTGCCAGCAGTTCCCCGACTTCTAGCGGGAGGGCCTGGGACGAGCAGTACTTC
>NA|NA|TRBJ1-2|TRBV7-8
CASSPESTRSFEGYTF
TGTGCCAGCAGCCCCGAATCTACACGGAGCTTCGAGGGCTACACCTTC
>NA|NA|TRBJ1-1|TRBV7-9
CASSSPSNTEAFF
TGTGCCAGCAGCTCCCCCAGTAACACTGAAGCTTTCTTT
>NA|NA|TRBJ1-1|TRBV3-1/TRBV3-2
CASSPYKVRGRSEAFF
TGTGCCAGCAGCCCCTACAAGGTCAGGGGCCGATCTGAAGCTTTCTTT
>few|NA|TRBJ1-2|TRBV30
CAWSVHSYGYTF
TGTGCCTGGAGTGTACACAGCTATGGCTACACCTTC
>NA|NA|TRBJ1-2|TRBV30
CAWSGGSYGYTF
TGTGCCTGGAGTGGAGGGTCCTATGGCTACACCTTC
>NA|NA|TRBJ2-7|TRBV10-2
CASSGQGSNSYEQYF
TGCGCCAGCAGTGGGCAGGGCTCCAACTCCTACGAGCAGTACTTC
>NA|NA|TRBJ2-7|TRBV5-1
CASSFPSQMTGTYEQYF
TGCGCCAGCAGCTTCCCCTCACAAATGACGGGAACCTACGAGCAGTACTTC
>few|TRBD2|TRBJ2-1|TRBV2
CASKGGSGSYNEQFF
TGTGCCAGCAAGGGCGGGAGTGGGTCCTACAATGAGCAGTTCTTC
>NA|NA|TRBJ1-4|TRBV18
CASSPLGGTSATNEKLFF
TGTGCCAGCTCACCCCTAGGGGGAACATCTGCAACTAATGAAAAACTGTTTTTT
>NA|NA|TRBJ1-1|TRBV9
CASSVVGEIREAFF
TGTGCCAGCAGCGTAGTTGGGGAGATACGTGAAGCTTTCTTT
>NA|NA|TRBJ2-7|TRBV9
CASSVGAGRYEQYF
TGTGCCAGCAGCGTAGGGGCAGGGAGGTACGAGCAGTACTTC